The T cell receptor beta chain described here comes from a study of blood T cell repertoires in COVID-19. Study at large: COVID-19 samples from acute and convalescent phases originated in the United States, Italy and Spain. Sample material is recorded as cDNA or gDNA derived from T cells, B-cell-depleted T cells, or PBMCs.

In the source study's methods: Counts of nucleated cells, estimated from reference gene primer amplification, were obtained. The table came from immunoSEQ multiplex PCR; TCRdb's copy has only in-frame clones and leaves some out. V, J and clone size were drawn from that table, and D and trimming were deduced from the DNA. The profile covers 250,000 to 350,000 clones, with more than 75% appearing a single time and roughly 7.1% taken by the ten largest. V shed 5 bases, J shed 5 bases, and the junction held 6 bases outside the gene matches. CDR1 is SEHNR, CDR2 FQNEAQ, per germline (reference sequence). This CDR3 is built from 14 residues. This clone was detected only once.

This receptor was taken from a woman in her fifties or sixties who had recovered from COVID-19. The rearrangement joins TRBV7-9 to TRBJ2-7; 10 positions agree with TRBD1. Material for sequencing was peripheral blood. Here the CDR3 DNA reads TGTGCCAGCAGCCGGGACAGGGGTGCTGACGAGCAGTACTTC. It encodes CASSRDRGADEQYF.